Listed below are T cell receptor beta chains from one sample, sequenced in a study of identical twins. Using its own MiXCR run on the 5' RACE reads, TCRdb lists one record per CDR3 protein. This table has about 720,000 distinct CDR3 sequences, under 9% appearing once. The same sample was also studied in work on yellow fever vaccine responses in identical twins.

What was sequenced was PBMCs. Source of these receptors: a woman aged 18-29 years in good health. Each CDR3 is given with its conserved first and last residue. A D gene is named only where the DNA matches it firmly. Clone size appears in some rows only: once, few, many, or a class for an expanded clone.

clone_size j_call d_call v_call cdr3_nt cdr3_aa
few TRBJ2-1 . TRBV13 TGTGCCAGCAGCGACCGTAGGGATGAGCAGTTCTTC CASSDRRDEQFF
many TRBJ2-2 . TRBV4-2 TGTGCCAGCAGCCAAGTGACGGGGGAGCTGTTTTTT CASSQVTGELFF
many TRBJ1-5 . TRBV3-1 TGTGCCAGCAGCCAAGTTGCCGGCCCTCATCAGCCCCAGCATTTT CASSQVAGPHQPQHF
. TRBJ2-2 . TRBV4-3 TGCGCCAGCAGCCAATATCGCGGTACCGGGGAGCTGTTTTTT CASSQYRGTGELFF
few TRBJ2-7 . TRBV4-3 TGCGCCAGCAGCCAAGATAGGTTAGGTAGCAGGGAACCCAGCGAGCAGTACTTC CASSQDRLGSREPSEQYF
. TRBJ2-3 TRBD2 TRBV6-2/TRBV6-3 TGTGCCAGCAGTTACTCGCAGCGGGGTACAGATACGCAGTATTTT CASSYSQRGTDTQYF
. TRBJ2-1 TRBD2 TRBV4-2 TGTGCCAGCAGGCAGATAGGGGGACTAGCGGGAGAGGGCTCCTACAATGAGCAGTTCTTC CASRQIGGLAGEGSYNEQFF
. TRBJ2-7 . TRBV5-1 TGCGCCAGCAGCCCGCTTTGGGGGGCCAACGAGCAGTACTTC CASSPLWGANEQYF
many TRBJ2-5 . TRBV5-1 TGCGCCAGCAGCTTGGGCCAGGAGGAGACCCAGTACTTC CASSLGQEETQYF
many TRBJ2-5 . TRBV7-9 TGTGCCAGCAGCGAAGTTCCGCTACAAGAGACCCAGTACTTC CASSEVPLQETQYF
few TRBJ2-2 . TRBV20-1 TGCAGTGCTAGTAGGGACACGAGCACCGGGGAGCTGTTTTTT CSASRDTSTGELFF
many TRBJ2-1 . TRBV7-3 TGTGCCAGCAGCTTATCCGCCCTTAAGGGCAATGAGCAGTTCTTC CASSLSALKGNEQFF
. TRBJ2-7 TRBD2 TRBV5-1 TGCGCCGTATCACCCCCGCCTTCCCCCGCTCTAGCGGGAGTGAACGAGCAGTACTTC CAVSPPPSPALAGVNEQYF
once TRBJ2-3 . TRBV7-2 TGTGCCAGCAGCTCTCGCCACAGGGAAACAGATACGCAGTATTTT CASSSRHRETDTQYF
. TRBJ2-7 . TRBV29-1 TGCAGCGTTGAGACAGACCTCTCCTACGAGCAGTACTTC CSVETDLSYEQYF
. TRBJ2-3 . TRBV20-1 TGCAGTGCTAGCCTAGCGCCTAGCACAGATACGCAGTATTTT CSASLAPSTDTQYF
. TRBJ2-3 TRBD2 TRBV9 TGTGCCAGCAGCCATAGCGGGATGAGCACAGATACGCAGTATTTT CASSHSGMSTDTQYF
. TRBJ2-1 TRBD2 TRBV7-9 TGTGCCAGCAGCGGGACTAGCGGGAGGAGTGAGCAGTTCTTC CASSGTSGRSEQFF
few TRBJ2-5 TRBD2 TRBV28 TGTGCCAGCAGGGCTAGCGGGAGGGAGACCCAGTACTTC CASRASGRETQYF
. TRBJ1-1 TRBD1 TRBV5-6 TGTGCCAGCAGCTTCACCGACAGGGCGAACACTGAAGCTTTCTTT CASSFTDRANTEAFF
. TRBJ2-7 . TRBV28 TGTGCCAGCAGGCCGCAGGGGTTCGACTACGAGCAGTACTTC CASRPQGFDYEQYF
. TRBJ1-5 . TRBV5-1 TGCGCCAGCAGGTTGGACGGTGTTCATCAGCCCCAGCATTTT CASRLDGVHQPQHF
. TRBJ2-1 . TRBV2 TGTGCCAGCAGTTCTCGACGAGCTGGTGAGCAGTTCTTC CASSSRRAGEQFF
. TRBJ2-5 . TRBV7-9 TGTGCCAGCAGCTTTGGGACCCACGGGCCCCAAGAGACCCAGTACTTC CASSFGTHGPQETQYF
. TRBJ2-1 TRBD2 TRBV15 TGTGCCACCAGCAGAGGTAGGACTAGCGGCAATGAGCAGTTCTTC CATSRGRTSGNEQFF
many TRBJ2-3 . TRBV7-2 TGTGCCAGCAGCTCTGTGAGGGGAGATACGCAGTATTTT CASSSVRGDTQYF
. TRBJ2-1 . TRBV27 TGTGCCAGCAGTTATGTGAACTACAATGAGCAGTTCTTC CASSYVNYNEQFF
many TRBJ2-5 . TRBV6-5 TGTGCCAGCAGTTTTTACGACAGCTCCCAGGCCCAGTACTTC CASSFYDSSQAQYF
few TRBJ2-7 . TRBV25-1 TGTGCCAGCAGTACCCATAGCAGAAAAGCCTACGAGCAGTACTTC CASSTHSRKAYEQYF
many TRBJ1-5 . TRBV4-2 TGTGCCAGCAGCCAAGATGGGGGGAGTAGCAATCAGCCCCAGCATTTT CASSQDGGSSNQPQHF
. TRBJ2-7 . TRBV12-3/TRBV12-4 TGTGCCAGCAGTCCTCAGGGGAATAACGAGCAGTACTTC CASSPQGNNEQYF
few TRBJ2-7 . TRBV4-3 TGCGCCAGCAGCCAAGATACTAGCCTCCAACCCTACGAGCAGTACTTC CASSQDTSLQPYEQYF
few TRBJ1-2 TRBD1 TRBV6-1 TGTGCCAGCACCCCGGGGCCCCAGGGGGGTTACTATGGCTACACCTTC CASTPGPQGGYYGYTF
. TRBJ2-1 . TRBV6-1 TGTGCCAGCAGTGTCCTGGCAGGGATATCCTACAATGAGCAGTTCTTC CASSVLAGISYNEQFF
few TRBJ2-7 TRBD1 TRBV5-8 TGTGCCAGCAGCTGGGGGACAGGGGGGAAAACCTACGAGCAGTACTTC CASSWGTGGKTYEQYF
few TRBJ2-2 . TRBV7-6 TGTGCCAGCAGCTTAGGGGTCAGACCCCGAACCAACGCGAACACCGGGGAGCTGTTTTTT CASSLGVRPRTNANTGELFF
many TRBJ2-2 . TRBV5-1 TGCGCCAGTTCGACAGGTTTCTTGAACACCGGGGAGCTGTTTTTT CASSTGFLNTGELFF
. TRBJ2-2 . TRBV20-1 TGCAGTGCTAGAGATCAAGGAGGGGCGAACACCGGGGAGCTGTTTTTT CSARDQGGANTGELFF
. TRBJ2-1 TRBD1 TRBV28 TGTGCCAGTCTTGGCATCGGGACAGGCTCCTACAATGAGCAGTTCTTC CASLGIGTGSYNEQFF
. TRBJ2-7 . TRBV29-1 TGCAGCGTTGAAAGGGGGGCCAGACAGTTACAGTACTTC CSVERGARQLQYF
few TRBJ2-7 TRBD1 TRBV29-1 TGCAGCGTTGAAGCAGGGGGCGGCGAGCAGTACTTC CSVEAGGGEQYF
. TRBJ1-1 TRBD1 TRBV7-3 TGTGCCAGCAGCTCGAACAGGGGCCTGAACACTGAAGCTTTCTTT CASSSNRGLNTEAFF
. TRBJ2-7 . TRBV7-9 TGTGCCAGCACCCCAGGTACAGGCTACTACGAGCAGTACTTC CASTPGTGYYEQYF
many TRBJ2-5 TRBD1 TRBV2 TGTGCCAGCAGTCGCGAGGACAGGAGGATTTCTCAAGAGACCCAGTACTTC CASSREDRRISQETQYF
few TRBJ2-7 . TRBV27 TGTGCCAGCAGTCCCCGGATGAGGGTTGTCTACGAGCAGTACTTC CASSPRMRVVYEQYF
. TRBJ1-1 TRBD1 TRBV11-2 TGTGCCAGCAGCTCCGAAATGACAGGGACTGAAGCTTTCTTT CASSSEMTGTEAFF
many TRBJ2-1 TRBD2 TRBV7-2 TGTGCCAGCAGCTCGACTAGCGGGGCCTCCTACAATGAGCAGTTCTTC CASSSTSGASYNEQFF
many TRBJ2-3 . TRBV7-9 TGTGCCAGCAGCTCGTGGACAGTGAGCACAGATACGCAGTATTTT CASSSWTVSTDTQYF
many TRBJ1-2 . TRBV5-1 TGCGCCAGCAGCCAACGGATGGGGGATTATGGCTACACCTTC CASSQRMGDYGYTF
many TRBJ2-7 TRBD1 TRBV9 TGTGCCAGCAGCGTGGGACAGCCCTACGAGCAGTACTTC CASSVGQPYEQYF
. TRBJ2-3 . TRBV19 TGTGCCAGTAGTTTGGACGAGAGCACAGATACGCAGTATTTT CASSLDESTDTQYF
. TRBJ2-2 . TRBV5-6 TGTGCCAGCAGCCAAGGGTTCGGGCTGTTTTTT CASSQGFGLFF
few TRBJ2-1 TRBD2 TRBV6-5 TGTGCCAGCAGTAACTACCTTGGGACTAGCGGGGGTCGTGAGCAGTTCTTC CASSNYLGTSGGREQFF
. TRBJ2-7 TRBD2 TRBV15 TGTGCCACCAGCAGAGATCCCGGACTAGTAAACGAGCAGTACTTC CATSRDPGLVNEQYF
few TRBJ1-2 . TRBV6-6 TGTGCCAGCAGACCGGACAGTAACTATGGCTACACCTTC CASRPDSNYGYTF
. TRBJ2-7 TRBD2 TRBV28 TGTGCCAGCAGTTTCCCTAGCGGGAGAGTTTACGAGCAGTACTTC CASSFPSGRVYEQYF
few TRBJ2-5 . TRBV20-1 TGCAGTGCTGACAAACAAGAGACCCAGTACTTC CSADKQETQYF